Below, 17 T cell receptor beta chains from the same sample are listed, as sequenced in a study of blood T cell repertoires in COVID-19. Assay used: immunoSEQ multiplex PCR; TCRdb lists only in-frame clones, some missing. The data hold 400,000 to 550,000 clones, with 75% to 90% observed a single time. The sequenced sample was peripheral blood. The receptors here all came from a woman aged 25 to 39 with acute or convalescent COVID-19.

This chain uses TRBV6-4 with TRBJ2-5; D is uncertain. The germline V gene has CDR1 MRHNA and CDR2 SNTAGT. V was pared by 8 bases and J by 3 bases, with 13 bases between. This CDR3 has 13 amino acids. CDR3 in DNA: TGTGCCAGCCCCCCAGAATACGAAGAGACCCAGTACTTC. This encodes CASPPEYEETQYF.

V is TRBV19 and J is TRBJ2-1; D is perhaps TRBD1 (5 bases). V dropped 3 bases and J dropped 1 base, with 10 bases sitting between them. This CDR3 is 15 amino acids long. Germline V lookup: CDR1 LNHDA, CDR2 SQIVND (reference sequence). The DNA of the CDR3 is TGTGCCAGTAGTATTCAGGGATCGTCCTACAATGAGCAGTTCTTC. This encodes CASSIQGSSYNEQFF.

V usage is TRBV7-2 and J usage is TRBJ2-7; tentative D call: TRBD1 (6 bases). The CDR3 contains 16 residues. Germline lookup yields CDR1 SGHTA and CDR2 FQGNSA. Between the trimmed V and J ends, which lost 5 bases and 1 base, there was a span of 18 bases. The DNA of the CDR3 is TGTGCCAGCAGCGAATACAGGGCCGTACGATCCTACGAGCAGTACTTC. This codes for CASSEYRAVRSYEQYF.

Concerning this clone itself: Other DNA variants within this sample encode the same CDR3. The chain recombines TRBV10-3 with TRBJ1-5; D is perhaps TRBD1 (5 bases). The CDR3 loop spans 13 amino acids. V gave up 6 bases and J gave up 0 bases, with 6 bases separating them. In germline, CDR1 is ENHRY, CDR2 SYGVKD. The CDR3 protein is CAISDSSNQPQHF. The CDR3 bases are TGTGCCATCAGCGACAGTAGCAATCAGCCCCAGCATTTT.

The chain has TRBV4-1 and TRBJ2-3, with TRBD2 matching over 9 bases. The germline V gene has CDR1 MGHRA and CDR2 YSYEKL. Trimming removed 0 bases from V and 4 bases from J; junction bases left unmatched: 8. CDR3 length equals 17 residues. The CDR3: CASSQDLRGGAPDTQYF. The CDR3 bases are TGCGCCAGCAGCCAAGATCTTCGCGGGGGGGCCCCAGATACGCAGTATTTT.

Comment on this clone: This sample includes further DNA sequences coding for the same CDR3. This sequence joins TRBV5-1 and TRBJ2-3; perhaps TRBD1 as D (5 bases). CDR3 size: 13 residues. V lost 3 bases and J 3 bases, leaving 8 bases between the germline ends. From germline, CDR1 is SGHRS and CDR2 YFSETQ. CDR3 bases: TGCGCCAGCAGCTCGTCAGGGACAGATACGCAGTATTTT. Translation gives CASSSSGTDTQYF.

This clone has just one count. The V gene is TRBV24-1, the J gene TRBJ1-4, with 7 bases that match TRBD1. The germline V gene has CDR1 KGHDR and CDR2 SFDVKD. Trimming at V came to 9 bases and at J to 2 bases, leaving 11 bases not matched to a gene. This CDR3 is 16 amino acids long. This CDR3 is CATGSRLGGTNEKLFF. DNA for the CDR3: TGTGCCACCGGAAGTAGATTAGGGGGCACTAATGAAAAACTGTTTTTT.

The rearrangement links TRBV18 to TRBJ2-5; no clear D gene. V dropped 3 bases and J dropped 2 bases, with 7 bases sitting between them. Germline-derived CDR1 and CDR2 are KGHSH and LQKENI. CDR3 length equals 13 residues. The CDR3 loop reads CASSPQVQETQYF. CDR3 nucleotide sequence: TGTGCCAGCTCACCTCAGGTACAAGAGACCCAGTACTTC.

Written as DNA, the CDR3 is TGTGCCACGACGGGGCGGGGGGGCTCGGATGAGCAGTTCTTC. Protein sequence: CATTGRGGSDEQFF. V usage is TRBV10-3 and J usage is TRBJ2-1, with 9 bases fitting TRBD2. CDR3 length equals 14 residues. Germline V gene sequence: CDR1 ENHRY, CDR2 SYGVKD. V trimming: 10 bases; J trimming: 8 bases; junction bases outside the gene matches: 12.

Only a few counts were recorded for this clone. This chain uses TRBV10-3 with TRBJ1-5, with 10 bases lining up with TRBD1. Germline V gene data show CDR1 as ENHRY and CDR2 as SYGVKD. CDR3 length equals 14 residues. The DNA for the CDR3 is TGTGCAATCGGGAGGGACAGGGGAGATCAGCCCCAGCATTTT. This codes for CAIGRDRGDQPQHF.

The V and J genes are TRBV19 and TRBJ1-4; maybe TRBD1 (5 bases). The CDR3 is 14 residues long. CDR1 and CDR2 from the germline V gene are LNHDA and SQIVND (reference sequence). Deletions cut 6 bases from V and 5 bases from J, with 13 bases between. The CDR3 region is CASRSRVRNEKLFF. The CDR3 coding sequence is TGTGCCAGTAGGAGCAGGGTTCGGAATGAAAAACTGTTTTTT.

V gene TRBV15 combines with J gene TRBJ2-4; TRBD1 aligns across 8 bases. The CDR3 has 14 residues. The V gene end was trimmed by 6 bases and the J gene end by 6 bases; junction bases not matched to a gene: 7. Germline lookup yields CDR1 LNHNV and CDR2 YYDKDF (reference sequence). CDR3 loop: CATRMGQEPNIQYF. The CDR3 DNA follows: TGTGCCACCAGGATGGGACAGGAACCAAACATTCAGTACTTC.

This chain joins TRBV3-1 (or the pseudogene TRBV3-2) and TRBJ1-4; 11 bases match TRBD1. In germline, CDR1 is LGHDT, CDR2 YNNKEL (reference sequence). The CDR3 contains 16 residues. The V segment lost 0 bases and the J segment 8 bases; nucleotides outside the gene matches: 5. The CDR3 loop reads CASSQDLGQGGEKLFF. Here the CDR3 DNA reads TGTGCCAGCAGCCAAGATTTGGGACAGGGGGGCGAAAAACTGTTTTTT.

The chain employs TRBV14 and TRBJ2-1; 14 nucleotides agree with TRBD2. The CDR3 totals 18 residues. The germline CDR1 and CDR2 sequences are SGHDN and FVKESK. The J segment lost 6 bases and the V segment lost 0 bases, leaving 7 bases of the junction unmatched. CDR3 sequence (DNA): TGTGCCAGCAGCCAAGATACTGGGACTAGCGGGAGAAGCAATGAGCAGTTCTTC. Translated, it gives CASSQDTGTSGRSNEQFF.

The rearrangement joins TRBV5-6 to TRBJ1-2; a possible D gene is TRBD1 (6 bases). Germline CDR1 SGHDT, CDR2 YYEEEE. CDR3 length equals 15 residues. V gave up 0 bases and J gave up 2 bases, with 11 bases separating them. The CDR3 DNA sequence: TGTGCCAGCAGCTTGGGTACGGGGGGCAACTATGGCTACACCTTC. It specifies CASSLGTGGNYGYTF.

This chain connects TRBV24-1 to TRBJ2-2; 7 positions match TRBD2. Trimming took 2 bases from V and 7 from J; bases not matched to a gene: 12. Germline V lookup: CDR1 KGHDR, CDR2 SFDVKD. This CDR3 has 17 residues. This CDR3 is CATSDSPGGTGGGELFF. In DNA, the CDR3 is TGTGCCACCAGTGATTCCCCCGGGGGGACCGGGGGCGGGGAGCTGTTTTTT.

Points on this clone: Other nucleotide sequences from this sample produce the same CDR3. DNA of the CDR3: TGTGCCAGCAGCCTCCAGGGGAGCTATGGCTACACCTTC. This sequence encodes CASSLQGSYGYTF. V usage is TRBV11-2 and J usage is TRBJ1-2; D perhaps matches TRBD1 (6 bases). Trimming left V 5 bases short and J 4 bases short, with 11 bases between. Germline V lookup: CDR1 SGHAT, CDR2 FQNNGV. This CDR3 region has 13 residues.